This T cell receptor beta chain was identified in a study of T cell repertoires in cytomegalovirus infection (dated by TCRdb to the late 2010s). Background for the entire study: The peptide stimulations were aimed at well-studied HLA-B-restricted epitopes as well as recently identified HLA-C-restricted CMV epitopes, whose presentation resists viral immunomodulation. Donor HLA type was relevant to the analysis, as public TCR beta signatures indicated carriage of CMV infection together with the matching HLA type. General study outcomes and caveats: Carriers of CMV infection plus the relevant HLA type were discriminated by the cumulative frequency of public TCR beta family members in the study cohort and in an independent roughly 350-donor cohort. The ex vivo response was dominated by HLA-C-restricted CMV-specific TCR beta clonotypes, which also provided the single most frequent clonotype in two of eight donors.

This clonotype appeared a few times. Its antigen target is currently unknown. One base away there is no much larger clone; base qualities are not given. The treatment or condition tag for this specimen amounts to: in vitro stimulation with specific CMV peptide epitopes to enrich CMV-specific T cells. Sequenced using an Illumina HiSeq 1500. In TCRdb, the public reads were trimmed at Q25 with fastp and aligned with MiXCR, with productive beta chains retained. A single entry per CDR3 protein holds the most common genes and DNA from its merged rows. In this sample the table shows 830,000 or so distinct CDR3 sequences, about 33% of which occur a single time. 12% of the sample goes to the ten largest clones. Trimming costs V 7 bases and J 7 bases, and their ends lie 13 bases apart. The germline V gene encodes CDR1 SNHLY and CDR2 FYNNEI. The CDR3 contains 13 residues, cysteine and phenylalanine counted. Only CDR3 DNA is held: 39 bases, read in frame from base 1.

The receptor's source is a human donor in good health (CMV status not recorded). Some clones in this sample may be carry-over from other donors' samples. The sequences come from cultured CD8+ T cells from PBMCs, collected from culture after CMV antigen stimulation. The rearranged segments are TRBV2 and TRBJ2-2; the D gene is possibly TRBD1 or TRBD2, each agreeing over 5 bases. Here the CDR3 is given as CASMVGADGELFF. In nucleotide form, the sequence is TGTGCCAGCATGGTCGGGGCAGACGGGGAGCTGTTTTTT.